The 19 T cell receptor beta chains listed next were all sequenced from one sample in a study of blood T cell repertoires in COVID-19. Assay used: immunoSEQ multiplex PCR; TCRdb lists only in-frame clones, some missing. The sample shows around 300,000 clones, 85% to 90% of them seen only once. The sample was PBMCs or T cells enriched from blood (not recorded which). These receptors were taken from a woman aged 55-70 years who had recovered from COVID-19.

This clone was observed once. This rearrangement joins TRBV7-9 to TRBJ1-3, with no clear D. Germline lookup yields CDR1 SEHNR and CDR2 FQNEAQ (reference sequence). This CDR3 spans 15 amino acids. V lost 5 bases and J lost 4, with 15 bases in between. In nucleotides, the CDR3 is TGTGCCAGCAGCCCCCAGGAGGGAGCGGGAAACACCATATATTTT. This encodes CASSPQEGAGNTIYF. The full variable domain, with the rest looked up from reference TRBV7-9 and TRBJ1-3, is DTGVSQNPRHKITKRGQNVTFRCDPISEHNRLYWYRQTLGQGPEFLTYFQNEAQLEKSRLLSDRFSAERPKGSFSTLEIQRTEQGDSAMYLCASSPQEGAGNTIYFGEGSWLTVV.

This sequence joins TRBV11-2 and TRBJ2-1; 7 bases are a match to TRBD2. Per the germline V gene, CDR1 is SGHAT and CDR2 is FQNNGV. The trim removed 3 bases at V and 8 bases at J, leaving 10 bases unmatched. The CDR3 totals 15 residues. The CDR3 loop reads CASSFGTTPLDEQFF. The CDR3 bases are TGTGCCAGCAGCTTCGGGACTACCCCGTTGGATGAGCAGTTCTTC. The complete variable domain, with remaining parts taken from reference TRBV11-2 and TRBJ2-1, reads EAGVAQSPRYKIIEKRQSVAFWCNPISGHATLYWYQQILGQGPKLLIQFQNNGVVDDSQLPKDRFSAERLKGVDSTLKIQPAKLEDSAVYLCASSFGTTPLDEQFFGPGTRLTVL.

This clone has more than one count but fewer than ten. The chain recombines TRBV7-9 with TRBJ2-7; 8 positions agree with TRBD1. The V segment lost 8 bases and the J segment 2 bases; nucleotides outside the gene matches: 17. CDR1 is SEHNR, CDR2 FQNEAQ, per germline (reference sequence). The CDR3 extends over 17 amino acids. CDR3 coding DNA: TGTGCCAGCTCAATATTCCATGGACAGGGCAGTCCCTACGAGCAGTACTTC. It is translated as CASSIFHGQGSPYEQYF.

This rearrangement joins TRBV5-1 to TRBJ2-7, with 10 bases matching TRBD2. Germline V CDR1 and CDR2: SGHRS, YFSETQ. After removal of 0 bases from V and 5 bases from J, the junction contained 5 bases not matched to a gene. This CDR3 comprises 15 residues. CDR3 in amino acids: CASSLVSGGADEQYF. The CDR3 nucleotides read TGCGCCAGCAGCTTGGTAAGCGGGGGGGCCGACGAGCAGTACTTC.

The chain joins TRBV7-8 to TRBJ1-5, with 8 bases that match TRBD1. The CDR3 has 19 residues. Germline values: CDR1 SGHVS, CDR2 FQNEAQ. V lost 1 base, J lost 0 bases, and 11 bases stayed unmatched. The CDR3 DNA follows: TGTGCCAGCAGCTTAGAGGGACAGGCCGGGGCTTATAGCAATCAGCCCCAGCATTTT. As protein: CASSLEGQAGAYSNQPQHF. Based on the CDR3 plus reference TRBV7-8 and TRBJ1-5, the full variable domain is GAGVSQSPRYKVAKRGQDVALRCDPISGHVSLFWYQQALGQGPEFLTYFQNEAQLDKSGLPSDRFFAERPEGSVSTLKIQRTQQEDSAVYLCASSLEGQAGAYSNQPQHFGDGTRLSIL.

This chain connects TRBV5-1 to TRBJ2-7; D remains ambiguous. Trimming removed 3 bases at V and 7 bases at J, with 11 bases between. Germline values: CDR1 SGHRS, CDR2 YFSETQ. CDR3 size: 12 residues. The CDR3 DNA reads TGCGCCAGCAGCTCACCTCCGCGGGAGCAGTACTTC. It yields the protein CASSSPPREQYF.

This chain connects TRBV20-1 to TRBJ2-3, with D possibly TRBD2 on 6 matching bases. This CDR3 spans 10 amino acids. Trimming took off 7 bases at V and 7 bases at J, with 9 bases between the two ends. Germline V CDR1 and CDR2: DFQATT, SNEGSKA (reference sequence). This chain's CDR3 is CSGGVNTQYF. The DNA of the CDR3 is TGCAGTGGGGGGGTAAATACGCAGTATTTT.

The rearrangement links TRBV2 to TRBJ1-5; D is unresolved. Germline loops: CDR1 SNHLY, CDR2 FYNNEI. The CDR3 loop spans 15 amino acids. V lost 8 bases and J lost 6, with 20 bases in between. CDR3 nucleotides: TGTGCCAGCGGCCCTCCCAGGTCGAAGCCTCAGCCCCAGCATTTT. Its translation is CASGPPRSKPQPQHF.

This clone appeared a few times. This chain joins TRBV5-6 and TRBJ2-1; 8 bases are shared with TRBD2. In germline, CDR1 is SGHDT, CDR2 YYEEEE. J lost 4 bases, V lost 3 bases, and 12 bases had no gene match. This CDR3 spans 17 amino acids. The CDR3 nucleotides read TGTGCCAGCAGCTCCCTTCTAGCGGGTAGGGTATACAATGAGCAGTTCTTC. Translated: CASSSLLAGRVYNEQFF.

This clone has only a few counts. V and J are TRBV6-5 and TRBJ2-3; 8 nucleotides align to TRBD2. The germline gives CDR1 MNHEY, CDR2 SVGAGI. The CDR3 covers 15 residues. Trimming took 0 bases from V and 4 from J; bases not matched to a gene: 3. CDR3 in DNA: TGTGCCAGCAGTTACTCCGGGACTAGTTCAGATACGCAGTATTTT. Residues: CASSYSGTSSDTQYF.

This clone has only one observation. The chain is built from TRBV27 and TRBJ1-4, with a weak D call TRBD1 (6 bases). The germline gives CDR1 MNHEY, CDR2 SMNVEV (reference sequence). This CDR3 is built from 15 residues. Trimming cost V 6 bases and J 8 bases, with 19 bases left between them. In DNA, the CDR3 is TGTGCCAGCAGCTTCGAACCCGGGAGGGGGGAAAAACTGTTTTTT. Translated, it gives CASSFEPGRGEKLFF.

The rearrangement uses TRBV18 and TRBJ1-1; the match to TRBD1 covers 7 bases. This CDR3 is built from 14 residues. Germline V gives CDR1 KGHSH, CDR2 LQKENI. The trim removed 3 bases at V and 7 bases at J, leaving 8 bases unmatched. CDR3 DNA sequence: TGTGCCAGCTCACCGCCCGGGACAGAAGATGAAGCTTTCTTT. As protein: CASSPPGTEDEAFF.

The CDR3 loop is CASSAEPGQGRGYTF. As DNA, the CDR3 is TGTGCCAGCAGTGCCGAACCGGGACAGGGGAGAGGCTACACCTTC. The genes are TRBV6-4 and TRBJ1-2, with 10 nucleotides matching TRBD1. Trimming took 4 bases from V and 8 from J; bases not matched to a gene: 10. There are 15 residues in the CDR3. The germline gives CDR1 MRHNA, CDR2 SNTAGT.

The chain has TRBV21-1 and TRBJ2-7; TRBD2, as called in the table, went unchecked against the DNA. TRBV21-1 is given as a pseudogene. The CDR3 has 16 residues. DNA for the CDR3: TGTGCCAGCAGCAAGGACCTAGCGGGAGGGAACTACGAGCAGTACTTC. Encoded protein: CASSKDLAGGNYEQYF.

This clone was counted once. In the same sample, other DNA sequences code for this CDR3. The rearrangement links TRBV30 to TRBJ1-4; unclear D gene. Germline values: CDR1 GTSNPN, CDR2 SVGIG (reference sequence). CDR3 length equals 12 residues. V lost 0 bases, J lost 8 bases, and 7 bases lay in between. CDR3 loop: CAWSVLREKLFF. As DNA, the CDR3 is TGTGCCTGGAGTGTACTCAGGGAAAAACTGTTTTTT.

This rearrangement joins TRBV20-1 to TRBJ1-6; D remains ambiguous. V lost 3 bases and J lost 10, with 13 bases in between. Germline V lookup: CDR1 DFQATT, CDR2 SNEGSKA (reference sequence). The CDR3 length is 13 residues. The CDR3 loop is CSASGSVGSPLHF. CDR3 coding DNA: TGCAGTGCTAGTGGGTCCGTTGGCTCACCCCTCCACTTT.

This clone has more than one count but fewer than ten. The rearrangement uses TRBV19 and TRBJ2-3; unclear D gene. The CDR3 length is 14 residues. The V and J ends lost 6 bases and 1 base respectively, with 11 bases between them. In germline, CDR1 is LNHDA, CDR2 SQIVND (reference sequence). The chain's CDR3 is CASRPSGRTDTQYF. CDR3 coding DNA: TGTGCCAGTAGGCCGAGTGGGCGCACAGATACGCAGTATTTT.

The chain uses TRBV27 and TRBJ2-3; D is unresolved. CDR3 size: 15 residues. Deletions cut 3 bases from V and 0 bases from J, with 10 bases between. The germline CDR1 and CDR2 sequences are MNHEY and SMNVEV (reference sequence). The CDR3 sequence: CASSFRLTSTDTQYF. CDR3 DNA: TGTGCCAGCAGTTTCCGACTGACTAGCACAGATACGCAGTATTTT.

The V gene is TRBV19, the J gene TRBJ1-1, with 7 bases identical to TRBD1. The CDR3 contains 13 residues. Germline-derived CDR1 and CDR2 are LNHDA and SQIVND (reference sequence). After removal of 7 bases from V and 5 bases from J, the junction contained 7 bases not matched to a gene. The CDR3 DNA follows: TGTGCCAGTATGGGACAGCCAAAGACTGAAGCTTTCTTT. Translation gives CASMGQPKTEAFF.